The clone carrying this T cell receptor beta chain has only a few counts. Its target is unknown. The entry originates in a study of regulatory T cells in long-lasting Graves disease. Findings and limits, study-wide: Preferential use of TRBV28, TRBJ1-2 and TRBJ2-5 was seen in persistent disease. Patients with persistent Graves' had lower TCR diversity than newly diagnosed patients.

With iRepertoire HTBI primers and Arm-PCR of CDR3 regions, TCR beta libraries were built. TCRdb ran MiXCR on the multiplex PCR reads and lists one entry per CDR3 protein. In the table there are hundreds of thousands of distinct CDR3 sequences, over 15% of which are singletons. The time point was: newly diagnosed GD, antithyroid drugs for less than 3 months. Following extraction of RNA from PBMCs, that RNA was used to make the TCR library. Patients met American Thyroid Association criteria for Graves' disease. V was trimmed by 6 bases and J by 0 bases, leaving 14 bases between them. The CDR3 runs 15 residues. CDR1 is SQVTM, CDR2 ANQGSEA, per germline.

The chain is built from TRBV29-1 and TRBJ1-4, with unresolved D. The receptor's source is a female donor with Graves disease. The material was peripheral blood mononuclear cells (PBMCs), obtained at new diagnosis, from a patient treated with antithyroid drugs. CDR3 amino acids: CSVHSGPATNEKLFF. Here the CDR3 DNA reads TGCAGCGTCCATTCCGGGCCTGCAACTAATGAAAAACTGTTTTTT.